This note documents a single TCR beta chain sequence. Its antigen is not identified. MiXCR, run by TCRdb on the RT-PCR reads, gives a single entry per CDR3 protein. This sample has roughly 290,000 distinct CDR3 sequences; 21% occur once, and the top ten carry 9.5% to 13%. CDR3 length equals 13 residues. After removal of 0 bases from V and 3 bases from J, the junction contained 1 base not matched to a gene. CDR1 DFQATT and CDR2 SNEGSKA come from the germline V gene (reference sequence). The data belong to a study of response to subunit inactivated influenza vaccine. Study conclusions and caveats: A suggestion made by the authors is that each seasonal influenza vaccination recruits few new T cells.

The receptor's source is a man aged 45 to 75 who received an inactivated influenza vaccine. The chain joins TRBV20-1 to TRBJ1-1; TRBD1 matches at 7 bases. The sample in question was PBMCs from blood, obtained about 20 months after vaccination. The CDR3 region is CSARDQGDTEAFF. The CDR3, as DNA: TGCAGTGCTAGAGATCAGGGGGACACTGAAGCTTTCTTT.